The 13 T cell receptor beta chains reported below all come from one sample, sequenced in a study of blood T cell repertoires in COVID-19 (dated by TCRdb to the early 2020s). Library preparation employed the immunoSEQ multiplex PCR assay. Imported from immuneACCESS, the table was reduced by TCRdb to in-frame sequences with V and J called. These copies leave out some clones; in studies compared against another copy, an unresolved V gene accounts for under half, and the cause of the remainder is not known. This sample lists around 100,000 clones; about 89% were detected once. The ten biggest clones cover 2% to 2.5% of the sample. The sample comprised peripheral blood. All receptors come from a man aged 45 to 65 with active COVID-19.

The chain employs TRBV19 and TRBJ1-2; 10 positions agree with TRBD1. Germline CDR1 is LNHDA and CDR2 is SQIVND (reference sequence). This CDR3 is 14 amino acids long. The V and J ends lost 5 bases and 7 bases, in that order; junction bases with no gene match: 7. The CDR3 DNA reads TGTGCCAGTAGTTCGGGACAGGGGTCCGGTGGCTACACCTTC. This translates into CASSSGQGSGGYTF. Looking up the rest from reference TRBV19 and TRBJ1-2 gives the full variable domain: DGGITQSPKYLFRKEGQNVTLSCEQNLNHDAMYWYRQDPGQGLRLIYYSQIVNDFQKGDIAEGYSVSREKKESFPLTVTSAQKNPTAFYLCASSSGQGSGGYTFGSGTRLTVV.

This chain uses TRBV2 with TRBJ2-3; 10 nucleotides match TRBD1. J lost 4 bases, V lost 6 bases, and 10 bases had no gene match. Germline lookup yields CDR1 SNHLY and CDR2 FYNNEI. This CDR3 has 16 amino acids. As DNA, the CDR3 is TGTGCCAGCAGCGATATTGACAGGGGGCGGGCAGATACGCAGTATTTT. Its protein is CASSDIDRGRADTQYF.

The genes are TRBV4-2 and TRBJ1-3; no definite D call. Per germline, CDR1 LGHNA and CDR2 YNFKEQ. This CDR3 region has 13 residues. V was clipped by 2 bases and J by 4 bases, with 6 bases between them. The CDR3 DNA is TGTGCCAGCAGCCAAAAACTAGGAAACACCATATATTTT. Amino acids: CASSQKLGNTIYF.

This chain connects TRBV9 to TRBJ2-3; weak D call: TRBD1 (6 bases). Trimming took off 1 base at V and 0 bases at J, with 12 bases between the two ends. This CDR3 spans 16 amino acids. Germline CDR1 SGDLS, CDR2 YYNGEE. Here the CDR3 reads CASSVRRGVSTDTQYF. For the CDR3, the DNA is TGTGCCAGCAGCGTACGCAGGGGCGTTAGCACAGATACGCAGTATTTT.

The chain uses TRBV6-5 and TRBJ1-2; D ambiguous. With 0 bases removed from V and 7 bases from J, the gap between germline ends came to 15 bases. CDR3 length: 15 residues. CDR1 and CDR2 (germline): MNHEY, SVGAGI. The CDR3 region has the DNA TGTGCCAGCAGTTACTCGGGAGGAACCATATCTGGCTACACCTTC. Its protein product is CASSYSGGTISGYTF.

J is TRBJ2-2 and V is TRBV6-5; D gene uncertain. Trimming removed 3 bases from V and 0 bases from J, with 8 bases in between. The CDR3 is 15 amino acids. Germline-derived CDR1 and CDR2 are MNHEY and SVGAGI. CDR3 amino acids: CASSYVGANTGELFF. The CDR3 bases are TGTGCCAGCAGTTATGTCGGAGCGAACACCGGGGAGCTGTTTTTT.

The chain joins TRBV11-2 to TRBJ2-5, with D perhaps TRBD1 (5 bases). V was pared by 4 bases and J by 5 bases, with 17 bases between. Germline V gives CDR1 SGHAT, CDR2 FQNNGV. The CDR3 consists of 15 residues. The CDR3 coding sequence is TGTGCCAGCAGCTCTCAGAACAGGTTCGGCGAGACCCAGTACTTC. Translation gives CASSSQNRFGETQYF.

This clone was found once. This chain uses TRBV29-1 with TRBJ2-1; a weak D match, TRBD1 (6 bases). Germline CDR1 and CDR2: SQVTM and ANQGSEA. CDR3 length: 14 residues. Trimming took 1 base from V and 1 from J, leaving 8 bases between them. The chain's CDR3 is CSVEGTVSYNEQFF. CDR3 coding DNA: TGCAGCGTTGAAGGGACAGTATCCTACAATGAGCAGTTCTTC.

This clone occurred a few times. The rearrangement links TRBV19 to TRBJ2-5; D remains unclear. V shed 0 bases and J shed 0 bases, with 8 bases lying between them. The CDR3 spans 15 residues. In germline, CDR1 is LNHDA, CDR2 SQIVND (reference sequence). The CDR3 here is CASSIDLGNQETQYF. CDR3 nucleotide sequence: TGTGCCAGTAGTATAGATCTTGGCAACCAAGAGACCCAGTACTTC.

This clone has only a few counts. V and J are TRBV5-1 and TRBJ2-3, with 10 nucleotides matching TRBD2. The CDR3 runs 15 residues. Trimming at V came to 2 bases and at J to 5 bases, leaving 5 bases not matched to a gene. Germline-derived CDR1 and CDR2 are SGHRS and YFSETQ. The CDR3: CASSFSGGLGDTQYF. In nucleotides, the CDR3 is TGCGCCAGCAGCTTTAGCGGGGGGTTAGGAGATACGCAGTATTTT.

This rearrangement joins TRBV12-3 or TRBV12-4 to TRBJ1-2; a weak D match, TRBD1 (5 bases). The V end was cut by 3 bases, the J end by 4 bases, with 9 bases between. This CDR3 spans 13 amino acids. The CDR3 DNA reads as TGTGCCAGCAGTTTCGACAGCACCTATGGCTACACCTTC. Translation gives CASSFDSTYGYTF.

The chain combines TRBV19 with TRBJ1-4; D might be TRBD1 (5 bases). CDR1 and CDR2 (germline): LNHDA, SQIVND (reference sequence). The V end was cut by 3 bases, the J end by 8 bases, with 10 bases between. The CDR3 runs 13 residues. This chain's CDR3 is CASSIGRGEKLFF. The CDR3 bases are TGTGCCAGTAGTATCGGACGGGGGGAAAAACTGTTTTTT.

The rearrangement links TRBV3-1 (or the pseudogene TRBV3-2) to TRBJ1-6; D may be TRBD1 (6 bases). The CDR3 runs to 14 residues. Between the trimmed V and J ends, which lost 4 bases and 7 bases, there was a span of 11 bases. Germline-derived CDR1 and CDR2 are LGHDT and YNNKEL (reference sequence). CDR3 residues: CASSPRTENSPLHF. CDR3 nucleotides: TGTGCCAGCAGCCCCCGGACAGAGAATTCACCCCTCCACTTT.